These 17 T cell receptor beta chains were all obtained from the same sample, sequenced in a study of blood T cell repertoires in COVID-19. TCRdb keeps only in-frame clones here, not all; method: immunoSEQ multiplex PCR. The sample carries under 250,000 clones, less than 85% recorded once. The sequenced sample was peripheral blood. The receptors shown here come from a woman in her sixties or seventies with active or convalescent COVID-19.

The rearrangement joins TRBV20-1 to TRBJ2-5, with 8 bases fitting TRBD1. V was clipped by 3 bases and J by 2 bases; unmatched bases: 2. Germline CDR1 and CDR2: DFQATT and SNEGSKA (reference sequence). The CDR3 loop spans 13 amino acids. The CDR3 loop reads CSASTGGQETQYF. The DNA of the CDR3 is TGCAGTGCTAGTACAGGGGGGCAAGAGACCCAGTACTTC.

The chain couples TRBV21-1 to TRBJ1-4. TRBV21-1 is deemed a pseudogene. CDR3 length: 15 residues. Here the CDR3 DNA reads TGTGCCAGCACCCACGCGGGGCAGCAAATCGAAAAACTGTTTTTT. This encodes CASTHAGQQIEKLFF.

CDR3 sequence reads: CASSPAGGRMIYEQYF. CDR3 nucleotides: TGTGCCAGCTCACCCGCAGGGGGGCGGATGATTTACGAGCAGTACTTC. The rearrangement uses TRBV18 and TRBJ2-7, with a weak D call TRBD1 (7 bases). V gave up 3 bases and J gave up 4 bases, with 19 bases separating them. This CDR3 is built from 16 residues. CDR1 and CDR2 from the germline V gene are KGHSH and LQKENI.

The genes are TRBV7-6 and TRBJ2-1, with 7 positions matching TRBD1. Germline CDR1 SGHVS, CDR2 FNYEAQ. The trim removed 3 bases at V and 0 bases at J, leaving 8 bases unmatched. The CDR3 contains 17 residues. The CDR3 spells CASSLSGGQVSYNEQFF. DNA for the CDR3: TGTGCCAGCAGCTTGAGTGGAGGACAGGTCTCCTACAATGAGCAGTTCTTC.

CDR3 DNA sequence: TGTGCCAGTAGTATGGGAAGGGGCGAGACCCAGTACTTC. It codes for CASSMGRGETQYF. V gene TRBV19 combines with J gene TRBJ2-5, with D tentatively TRBD1 (5 bases). The CDR3 runs to 13 residues. Germline V lookup: CDR1 LNHDA, CDR2 SQIVND (reference sequence). Trimming took 3 bases from V and 5 from J, leaving 10 bases between them.

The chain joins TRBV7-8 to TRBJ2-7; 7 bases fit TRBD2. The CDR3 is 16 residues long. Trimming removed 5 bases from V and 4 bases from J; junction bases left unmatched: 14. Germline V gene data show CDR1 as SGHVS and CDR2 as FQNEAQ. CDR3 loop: CASSHRRDYHWYEQYF. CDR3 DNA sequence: TGTGCCAGCAGCCACCGACGGGACTACCACTGGTACGAGCAGTACTTC. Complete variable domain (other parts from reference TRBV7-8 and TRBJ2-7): GAGVSQSPRYKVAKRGQDVALRCDPISGHVSLFWYQQALGQGPEFLTYFQNEAQLDKSGLPSDRFFAERPEGSVSTLKIQRTQQEDSAVYLCASSHRRDYHWYEQYFGPGTRLTVT.

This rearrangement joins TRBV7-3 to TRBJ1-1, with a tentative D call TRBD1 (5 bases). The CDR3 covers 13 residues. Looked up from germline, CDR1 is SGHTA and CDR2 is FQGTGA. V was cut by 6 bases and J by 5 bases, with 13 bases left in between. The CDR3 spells CASRYIQGTEAFF. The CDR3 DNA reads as TGTGCCAGCAGATATATTCAGGGTACTGAAGCTTTCTTT. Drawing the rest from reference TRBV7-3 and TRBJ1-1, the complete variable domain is GAGVSQTPSNKVTEKGKYVELRCDPISGHTALYWYRQSLGQGPEFLIYFQGTGAADDSGLPNDRFFAVRPEGSVSTLKIQRTERGDSAVYLCASRYIQGTEAFFGQGTRLTVV.

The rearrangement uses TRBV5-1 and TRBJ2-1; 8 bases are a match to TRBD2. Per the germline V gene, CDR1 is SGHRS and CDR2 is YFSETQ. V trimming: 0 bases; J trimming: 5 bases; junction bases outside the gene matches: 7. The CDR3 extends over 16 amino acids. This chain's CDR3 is CASSLGGAGGHNEQFF. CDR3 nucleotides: TGCGCCAGCAGCTTGGGGGGCGCGGGGGGCCACAATGAGCAGTTCTTC. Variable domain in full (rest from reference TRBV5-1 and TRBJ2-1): KAGVTQTPRYLIKTRGQQVTLSCSPISGHRSVSWYQQTPGQGLQFLFEYFSETQRNKGNFPGRFSGRQFSNSRSEMNVSTLELGDSALYLCASSLGGAGGHNEQFFGPGTRLTVL.

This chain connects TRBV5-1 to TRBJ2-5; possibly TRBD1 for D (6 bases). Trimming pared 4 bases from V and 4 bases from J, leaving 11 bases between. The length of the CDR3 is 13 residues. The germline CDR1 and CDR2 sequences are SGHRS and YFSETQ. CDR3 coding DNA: TGCGCCAGCAGCCGGACAGACGTAGAGACCCAGTACTTC. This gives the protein CASSRTDVETQYF.

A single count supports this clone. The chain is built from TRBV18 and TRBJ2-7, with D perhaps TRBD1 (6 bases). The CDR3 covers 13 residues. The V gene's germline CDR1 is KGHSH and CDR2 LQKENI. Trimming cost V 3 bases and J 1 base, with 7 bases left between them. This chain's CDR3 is CASSPQGSYEQYF. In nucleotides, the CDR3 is TGTGCCAGCTCACCGCAGGGGTCCTACGAGCAGTACTTC.

CDR3 coding DNA: TGTGCCAGCAGCCAGACCCGGGGGGACACAGATACGCAGTATTTT. Translating gives CASSQTRGDTDTQYF. V and J are TRBV6-4 and TRBJ2-3, with TRBD2 matching 7 bases. Trimming cost V 6 bases and J 2 bases; bases outside gene matches: 8. This CDR3 spans 15 amino acids. Germline V gives CDR1 MRHNA, CDR2 SNTAGT.

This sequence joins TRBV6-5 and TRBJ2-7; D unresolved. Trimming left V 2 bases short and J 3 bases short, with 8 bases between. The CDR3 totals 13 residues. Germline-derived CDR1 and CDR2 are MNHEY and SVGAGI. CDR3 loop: CASSYGPDYEQYF. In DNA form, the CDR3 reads TGTGCCAGCAGTTACGGCCCTGACTACGAGCAGTACTTC.

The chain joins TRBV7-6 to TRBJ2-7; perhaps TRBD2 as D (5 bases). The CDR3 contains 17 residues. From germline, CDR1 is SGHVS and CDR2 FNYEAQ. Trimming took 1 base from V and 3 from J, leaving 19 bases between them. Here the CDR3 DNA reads TGTGCCAGCAGCTTAGGTGGCCGGGGTGGGGATCGCTACGAGCAGTACTTC. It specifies CASSLGGRGGDRYEQYF.

The CDR3 spells CASSPTSGNYNEQFF. Here the CDR3 DNA reads TGTGCCAGCTCCCCCACTAGCGGGAATTACAATGAGCAGTTCTTC. J is TRBJ2-1 and V is TRBV18; 10 nucleotides line up with TRBD2. V was pared by 6 bases and J by 4 bases, with 6 bases of the junction left unmatched. The CDR3 is 15 amino acids. Germline V gene lookup returns CDR1 KGHSH and CDR2 LQKENI.

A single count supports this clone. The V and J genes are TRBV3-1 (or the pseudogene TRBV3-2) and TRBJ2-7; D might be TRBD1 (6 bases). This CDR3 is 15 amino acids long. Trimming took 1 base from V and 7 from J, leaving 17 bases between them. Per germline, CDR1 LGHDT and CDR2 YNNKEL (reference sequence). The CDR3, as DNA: TGTGCCAGCAGCCAAGGACAGGCGACCCCAGGGGAGCAGTACTTC. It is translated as CASSQGQATPGEQYF.

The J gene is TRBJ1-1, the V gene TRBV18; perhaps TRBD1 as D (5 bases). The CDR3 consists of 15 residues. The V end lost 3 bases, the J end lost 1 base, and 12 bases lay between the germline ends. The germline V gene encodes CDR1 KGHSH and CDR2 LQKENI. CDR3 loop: CASSPPGHSNTEAFF. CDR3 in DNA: TGTGCCAGCTCACCGCCAGGACACTCGAACACTGAAGCTTTCTTT.

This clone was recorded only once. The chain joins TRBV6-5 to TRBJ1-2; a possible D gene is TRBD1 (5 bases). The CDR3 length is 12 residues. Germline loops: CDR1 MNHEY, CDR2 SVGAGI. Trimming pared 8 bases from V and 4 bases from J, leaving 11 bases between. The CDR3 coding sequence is TGTGCCAGCGGGGGGGAGGTCTATGGCTACACCTTC. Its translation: CASGGEVYGYTF.